This T cell receptor beta chain was recorded in a study of blood T cell repertoires in COVID-19. Looking at the study overall: Sources were T cells, B-cell-depleted T cells, or PBMCs; the material itself was cDNA or gDNA.

As processed by the authors: Reference gene primers were amplified, and this amplification served to estimate nucleated cell counts. Clones were sequenced by immunoSEQ multiplex PCR, and TCRdb holds only the in-frame ones, with some missing. V, J and clone size are those of that table, while D and trimming were read from the DNA. Of around 200,000 clones listed, roughly four fifths are singletons. This clone was recorded once. Germline V lookup: CDR1 SGDLS, CDR2 YYNGEE. The CDR3 is made up of 15 amino acids. The germline V and J ends were trimmed by 0 bases and 2 bases, with 12 bases remaining between them.

Sequenced sample: peripheral blood. The TCR sequence derives from a woman aged 40-49 years with active or convalescent COVID-19. V is TRBV9 and J is TRBJ2-7; D may be TRBD1 (6 bases). DNA of the CDR3: TGTGCCAGCAGCGTAGCTCTGGGGGACACCTACGAGCAGTACTTC. It codes for CASSVALGDTYEQYF. Based on the CDR3 plus reference TRBV9 and TRBJ2-7, the full variable domain is DSGVTQTPKHLITATGQRVTLRCSPRSGDLSVYWYQQSLDQGLQFLIQYYNGEERAKGNILERFSAQQFPDLHSELNLSSLELGDSALYFCASSVALGDTYEQYFGPGTRLTVT.